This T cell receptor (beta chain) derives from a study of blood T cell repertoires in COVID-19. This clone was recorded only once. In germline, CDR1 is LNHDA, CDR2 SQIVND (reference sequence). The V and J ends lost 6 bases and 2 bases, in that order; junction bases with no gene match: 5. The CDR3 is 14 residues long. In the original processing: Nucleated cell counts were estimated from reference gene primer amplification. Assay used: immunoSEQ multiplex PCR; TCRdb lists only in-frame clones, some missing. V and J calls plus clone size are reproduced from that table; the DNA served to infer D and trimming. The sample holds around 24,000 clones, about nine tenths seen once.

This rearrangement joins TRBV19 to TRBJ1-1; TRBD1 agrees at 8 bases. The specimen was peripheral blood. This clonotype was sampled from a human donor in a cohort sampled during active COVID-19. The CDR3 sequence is CASRSTGGNTEAFF. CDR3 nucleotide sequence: TGTGCCAGTAGATCAACAGGGGGAAACACTGAAGCTTTCTTT.